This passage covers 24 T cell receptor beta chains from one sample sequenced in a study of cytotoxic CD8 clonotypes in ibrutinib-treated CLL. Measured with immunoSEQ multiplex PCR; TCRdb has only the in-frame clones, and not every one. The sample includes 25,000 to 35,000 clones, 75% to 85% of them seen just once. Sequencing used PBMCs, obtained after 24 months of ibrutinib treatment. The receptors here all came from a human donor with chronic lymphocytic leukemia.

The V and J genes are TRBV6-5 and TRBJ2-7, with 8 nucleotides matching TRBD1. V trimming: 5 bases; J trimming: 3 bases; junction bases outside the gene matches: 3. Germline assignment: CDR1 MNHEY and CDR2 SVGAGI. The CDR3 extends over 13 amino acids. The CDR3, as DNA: TGTGCCAGCAGTGACGACAGGGGCTACGAGCAGTACTTC. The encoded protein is CASSDDRGYEQYF.

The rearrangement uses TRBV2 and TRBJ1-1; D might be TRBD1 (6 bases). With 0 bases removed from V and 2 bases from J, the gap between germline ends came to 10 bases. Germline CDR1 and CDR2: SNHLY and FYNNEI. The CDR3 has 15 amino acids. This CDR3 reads CASSEARQANTEAFF. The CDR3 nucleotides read TGTGCCAGCAGTGAAGCTCGACAGGCCAACACTGAAGCTTTCTTT.

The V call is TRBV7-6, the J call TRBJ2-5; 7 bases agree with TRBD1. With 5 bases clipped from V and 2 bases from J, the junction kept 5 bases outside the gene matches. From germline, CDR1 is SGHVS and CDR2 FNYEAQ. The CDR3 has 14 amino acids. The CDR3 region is CASSPTGRQETQYF. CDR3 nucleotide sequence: TGTGCCAGCAGCCCGACAGGGCGACAAGAGACCCAGTACTTC.

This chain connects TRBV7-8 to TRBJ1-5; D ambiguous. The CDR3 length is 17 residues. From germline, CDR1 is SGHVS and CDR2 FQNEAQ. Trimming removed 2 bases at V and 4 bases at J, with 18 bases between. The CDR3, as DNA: TGTGCCAGCAGCTTACAGGTTCGGCCAGCCCGAAATCAGCCCCAGCATTTT. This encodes CASSLQVRPARNQPQHF.

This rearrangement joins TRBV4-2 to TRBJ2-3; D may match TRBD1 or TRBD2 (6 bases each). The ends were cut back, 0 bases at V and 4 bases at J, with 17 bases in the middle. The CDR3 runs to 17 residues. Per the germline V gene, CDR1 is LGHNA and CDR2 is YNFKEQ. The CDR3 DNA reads TGTGCCAGCAGCCAAGATCGGTGGACGGGGGCCTCAGATACGCAGTATTTT. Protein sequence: CASSQDRWTGASDTQYF.

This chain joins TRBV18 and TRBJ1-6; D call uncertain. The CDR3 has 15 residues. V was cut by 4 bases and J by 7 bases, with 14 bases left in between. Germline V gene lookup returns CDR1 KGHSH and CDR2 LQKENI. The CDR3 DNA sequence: TGTGCCAGCTCACTCAGACGTGTGGGCAATTCACCCCTCCACTTT. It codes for CASSLRRVGNSPLHF.

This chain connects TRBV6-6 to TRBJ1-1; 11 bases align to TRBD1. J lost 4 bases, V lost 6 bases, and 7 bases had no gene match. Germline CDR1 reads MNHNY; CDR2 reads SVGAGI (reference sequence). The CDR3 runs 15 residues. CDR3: CASSLGGTGGTEAFF. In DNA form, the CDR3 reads TGTGCCAGCAGCCTGGGAGGGACAGGGGGCACTGAAGCTTTCTTT.

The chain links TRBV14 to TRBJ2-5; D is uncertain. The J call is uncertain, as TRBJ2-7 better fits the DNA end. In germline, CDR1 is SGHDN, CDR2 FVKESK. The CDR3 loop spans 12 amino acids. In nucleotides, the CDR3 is TGTGCCAGCAGCCAGATCAGCCACGAGCAGTACTTC. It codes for CASSQISHEQYF.

In nucleotides, the CDR3 is TGTGCCAGCAGTGAACAGGGGGCAGTGAGCACTGAAGCTTTCTTT. It specifies CASSEQGAVSTEAFF. The J gene is TRBJ1-1, the V gene TRBV2; 8 bases agree with TRBD1. The V segment lost 2 bases and the J segment 4 bases; nucleotides outside the gene matches: 6. CDR3 length: 15 amino acids. CDR1 and CDR2 (germline): SNHLY, FYNNEI.

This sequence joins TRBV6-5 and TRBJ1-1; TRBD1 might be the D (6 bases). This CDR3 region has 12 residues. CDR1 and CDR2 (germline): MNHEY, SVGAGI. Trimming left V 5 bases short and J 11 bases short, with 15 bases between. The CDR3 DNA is TGTGCCAGCAGTGCCGAGGGGGTAGGGGCTTTCTTT. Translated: CASSAEGVGAFF.

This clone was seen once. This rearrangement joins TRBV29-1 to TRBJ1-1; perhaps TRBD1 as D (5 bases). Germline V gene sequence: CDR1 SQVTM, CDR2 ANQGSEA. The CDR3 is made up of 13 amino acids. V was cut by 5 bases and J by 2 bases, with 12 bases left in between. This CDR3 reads CSVSLTENTEAFF. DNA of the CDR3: TGCAGCGTTTCTTTGACAGAAAACACTGAAGCTTTCTTT.

CDR3 bases: TGTGCCAGCAGCCTAAGGACAGGGGCAACTAATGAAAAACTGTTTTTT. This gives the protein CASSLRTGATNEKLFF. The chain joins TRBV2 to TRBJ1-4, with 9 bases that match TRBD1. CDR3 length: 16 residues. V trimming: 6 bases; J trimming: 0 bases; junction bases outside the gene matches: 5. Germline V lookup: CDR1 SNHLY, CDR2 FYNNEI.

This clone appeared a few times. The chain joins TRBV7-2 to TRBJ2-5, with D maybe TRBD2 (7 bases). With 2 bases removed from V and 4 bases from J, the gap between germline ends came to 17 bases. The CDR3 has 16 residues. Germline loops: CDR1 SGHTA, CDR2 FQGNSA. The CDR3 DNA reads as TGTGCCAGCAGCTTACCGGGGGGCATAATTGGAGAGACCCAGTACTTC. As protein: CASSLPGGIIGETQYF.

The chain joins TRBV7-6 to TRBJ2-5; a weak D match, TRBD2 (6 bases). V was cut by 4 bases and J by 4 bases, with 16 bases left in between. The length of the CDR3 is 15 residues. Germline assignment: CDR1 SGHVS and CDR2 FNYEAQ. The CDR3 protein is CASSSNPGGSETQYF. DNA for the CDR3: TGTGCCAGCAGCTCCAACCCCGGGGGATCAGAGACCCAGTACTTC.

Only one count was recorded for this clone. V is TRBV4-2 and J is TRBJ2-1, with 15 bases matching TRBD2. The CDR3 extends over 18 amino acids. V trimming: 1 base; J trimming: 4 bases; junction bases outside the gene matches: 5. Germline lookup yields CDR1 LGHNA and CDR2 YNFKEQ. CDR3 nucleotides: TGTGCCAGCAGCCAAGTGGGGACTAGCGGGGGGCCATACAATGAGCAGTTCTTC. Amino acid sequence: CASSQVGTSGGPYNEQFF.

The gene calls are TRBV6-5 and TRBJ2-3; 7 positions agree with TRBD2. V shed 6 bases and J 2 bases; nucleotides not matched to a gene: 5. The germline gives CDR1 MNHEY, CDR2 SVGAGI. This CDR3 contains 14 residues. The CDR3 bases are TGTGCCAGCAGGACCGGGACTAACACAGATACGCAGTATTTT. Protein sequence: CASRTGTNTDTQYF.

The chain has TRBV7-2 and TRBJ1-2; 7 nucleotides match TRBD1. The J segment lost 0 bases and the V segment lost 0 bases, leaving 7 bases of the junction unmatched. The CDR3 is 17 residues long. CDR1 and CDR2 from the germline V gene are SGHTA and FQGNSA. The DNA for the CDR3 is TGTGCCAGCAGCTTAGCGCCGGGACAGCTATCTAACTATGGCTACACCTTC. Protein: CASSLAPGQLSNYGYTF.

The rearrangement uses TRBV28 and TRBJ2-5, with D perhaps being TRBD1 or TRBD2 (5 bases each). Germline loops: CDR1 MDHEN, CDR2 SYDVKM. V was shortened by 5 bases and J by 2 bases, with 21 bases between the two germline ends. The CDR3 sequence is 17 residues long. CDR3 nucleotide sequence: TGTGCCAGCAGTCTTCTAGCCTCCGATGGGGGACAAGAGACCCAGTACTTC. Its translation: CASSLLASDGGQETQYF.

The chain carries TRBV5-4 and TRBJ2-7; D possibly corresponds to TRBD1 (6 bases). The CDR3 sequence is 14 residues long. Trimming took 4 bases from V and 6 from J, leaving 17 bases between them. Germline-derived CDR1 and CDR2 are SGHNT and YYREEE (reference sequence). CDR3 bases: TGTGCCAGCAGCCGTACAGGGTCTGGGGCCGAGCAGTACTTC. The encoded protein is CASSRTGSGAEQYF.

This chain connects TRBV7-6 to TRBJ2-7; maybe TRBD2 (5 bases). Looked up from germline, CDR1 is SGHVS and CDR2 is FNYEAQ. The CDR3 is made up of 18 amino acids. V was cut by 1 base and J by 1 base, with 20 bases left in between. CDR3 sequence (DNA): TGTGCCAGCAGCTTAGGACCGGGGAGAAGTGTTGGGTCCTACGAGCAGTACTTC. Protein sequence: CASSLGPGRSVGSYEQYF.

CDR3 nucleotide sequence: TGTGCCAGTAGTGATCTGGGACAGGGGATTGGGAATACTGAAGCTTTCTTT. This gives the protein CASSDLGQGIGNTEAFF. The chain links TRBV19 to TRBJ1-1, with 10 bases lining up with TRBD1. V gave up 5 bases and J gave up 5 bases; unmatched junction bases: 14. Germline values: CDR1 LNHDA, CDR2 SQIVND (reference sequence). The CDR3 runs 17 residues. Filled out from reference TRBV19 and TRBJ1-1, the complete variable domain reads DGGITQSPKYLFRKEGQNVTLSCEQNLNHDAMYWYRQDPGQGLRLIYYSQIVNDFQKGDIAEGYSVSREKKESFPLTVTSAQKNPTAFYLCASSDLGQGIGNTEAFFGQGTRLTVV.

The CDR3 nucleotides read TGCAGCGTTGAGAGCAACTCCTACAATGAGCAGTTCTTC. This translates into CSVESNSYNEQFF. This rearrangement joins TRBV29-1 to TRBJ2-1; D gene ambiguous. The CDR3 is made up of 13 amino acids. Deletions cut 3 bases from V and 0 bases from J, with 6 bases between. The germline V gene has CDR1 SQVTM and CDR2 ANQGSEA.

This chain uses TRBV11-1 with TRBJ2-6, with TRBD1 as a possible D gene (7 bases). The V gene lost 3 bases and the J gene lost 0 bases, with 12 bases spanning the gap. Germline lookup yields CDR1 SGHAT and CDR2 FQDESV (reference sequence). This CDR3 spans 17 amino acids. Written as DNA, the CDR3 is TGTGCCAGCAGCTTGACAGGGACTCTCTCTGGGGCCAACGTCCTGACTTTC. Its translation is CASSLTGTLSGANVLTF.

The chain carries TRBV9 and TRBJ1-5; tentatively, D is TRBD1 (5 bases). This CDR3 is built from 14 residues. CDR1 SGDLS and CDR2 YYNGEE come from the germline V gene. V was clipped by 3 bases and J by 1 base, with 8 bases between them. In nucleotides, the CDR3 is TGTGCCAGCAGCGGGGGGACCAGCAATCAGCCCCAGCATTTT. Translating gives CASSGGTSNQPQHF.